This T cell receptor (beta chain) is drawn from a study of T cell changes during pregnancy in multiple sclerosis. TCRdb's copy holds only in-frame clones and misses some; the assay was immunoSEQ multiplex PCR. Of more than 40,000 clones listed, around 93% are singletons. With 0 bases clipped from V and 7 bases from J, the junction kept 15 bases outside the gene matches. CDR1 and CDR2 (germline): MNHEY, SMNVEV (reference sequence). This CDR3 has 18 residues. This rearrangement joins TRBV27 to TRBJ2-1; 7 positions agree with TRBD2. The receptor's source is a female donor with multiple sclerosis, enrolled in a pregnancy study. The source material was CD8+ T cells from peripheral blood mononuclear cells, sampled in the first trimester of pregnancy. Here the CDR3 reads CASSLSLSAGSGVNEQFF. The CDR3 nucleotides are TGTGCCAGCAGTTTATCCCTTTCCGCAGGGAGCGGGGTTAATGAGCAGTTCTTC.